The sequence of this T cell receptor (beta chain) was determined in a study of regulatory T cells in long-lasting Graves disease. About the study: Graves' disease counted as persistent after over 5 years of antithyroid drugs with positive TSH receptor antibodies.

The authors built TCR beta libraries using iRepertoire HTBI primers and Arm-PCR of CDR3 regions. TCRdb passed the multiplex PCR reads through MiXCR, listing each CDR3 protein once. Of approximately 400,000 distinct CDR3 sequences listed, roughly 20% are singletons. Specified time point: persistent/refractory GD, antithyroid drugs over 5 years with positive TRAb. The TCR library was made from RNA that had been extracted from PBMCs in TRIzol. This clonotype was detected only a few times. CDR1 and CDR2 (germline): MNHNS, SASEGT. Trimming left V 5 bases short and J 6 bases short, with 10 bases between. This CDR3 contains 12 residues.

The TCR comes from a woman aged 40-49 years with Graves disease. The V call is TRBV6-1, the J call TRBJ1-1, with D unresolved. This specimen was peripheral blood mononuclear cells (PBMCs), taken when the disease was refractory, from a patient treated with antithyroid drugs. The CDR3 coding sequence is TGTGCCAGCAGTCATCCAAGGCCTGAAGCTTTCTTT. Its translation is CASSHPRPEAFF.